This T cell receptor (beta chain) was recovered during a study of cytomegalovirus exposure and HLA in healthy donors. The CDR3 is 14 residues long. The germline CDR1 and CDR2 sequences are SGDLS and YYNGEE. The V end was cut by 3 bases, the J end by 5 bases, with 12 bases between. Concerning this clone: No antigen is known for it.

The PCR had 60 Vbeta and 13 Jbeta primers. Measured with immunoSEQ multiplex PCR; TCRdb has only the in-frame clones, and not every one. The top ten hold about 14% of the sample, which has approximately 100,000 clones, roughly 75% seen once. Findings of the study overall: A few CMV-associated chains were confirmed in vitro to be specific for CMV antigens. Reports credit the classifier with highly specific, highly sensitive diagnosis of cytomegalovirus status. There were some V segments, including TRBV6-2 and TRBV6-3, excluded as indistinguishable. Later on, analysis showed that most CMV-associated TCR beta chains appeared to be HLA-restricted.

Sample: PBMCs. This chain links TRBV9 with TRBJ1-5; tentatively, D is TRBD1 (5 bases). This TCR was recovered from a male donor in good health and CMV-seropositive. CDR3 nucleotide sequence: TGTGCCAGCAGCGCGGGGGAGGGAGATCAGCCCCAGCATTTT. Protein sequence: CASSAGEGDQPQHF.